A single sample gave rise to the 31 T cell receptor beta chains below, sequenced in a study of early stage breast cancer tumors. Sequenced by immunoSEQ multiplex PCR; TCRdb stores in-frame clones only, minus some. The sample lists tens of thousands of clones; about three quarters were seen once. Sequencing used blood. All receptors come from a person in their fifties with breast cancer.

The chain joins TRBV11-2 to TRBJ2-2; 9 bases are shared with TRBD1. J gave up 4 bases and V 6 bases, and 9 bases lay outside the gene matches. The CDR3 spans 16 residues. Germline V lookup: CDR1 SGHAT, CDR2 FQNNGV. CDR3 nucleotide sequence: TGTGCCAGCAGGCGCCCGGGACAGGGAATCACCGGGGAGCTGTTTTTT. This translates into CASRRPGQGITGELFF.

The rearrangement links TRBV19 to TRBJ2-7, with TRBD2 matching over 8 bases. Trimming took 5 bases from V and 3 from J; bases not matched to a gene: 12. The CDR3 totals 16 residues. Germline CDR1 is LNHDA and CDR2 is SQIVND (reference sequence). Here the CDR3 DNA reads TGTGCCAGTAGTGTGACTGCGGGGGGAGGCATCTACGAGCAGTACTTC. It translates to CASSVTAGGGIYEQYF.

The V and J genes are TRBV7-8 and TRBJ1-5; 9 nucleotides match TRBD1. The CDR3 runs to 16 residues. With 1 base clipped from V and 4 bases from J, the junction kept 5 bases outside the gene matches. CDR1 is SGHVS, CDR2 FQNEAQ, per germline. This chain's CDR3 is CASSLDRTGVNQPQHF. The CDR3 nucleotides read TGTGCCAGCAGCTTAGACCGGACAGGGGTTAATCAGCCCCAGCATTTT.

The V gene is TRBV11-2, the J gene TRBJ2-7, with 9 bases lining up with TRBD2. Germline values: CDR1 SGHAT, CDR2 FQNNGV. This CDR3 contains 14 residues. V was pared by 5 bases and J by 1 base, with 3 bases of the junction left unmatched. As DNA, the CDR3 is TGTGCCAGCAGCCGGACTAGCGAATCCTACGAGCAGTACTTC. Translated, it gives CASSRTSESYEQYF.

The rearrangement joins TRBV21-1 to TRBJ2-5; TRBD1 is the table's D call and was not checked against the DNA. TRBV21-1 is marked as a pseudogene. This CDR3 spans 13 amino acids. In DNA form, the CDR3 reads TGTGCTCCTCAGGGGGGAGCTTTGAAGACCCAGTACTTC. It codes for CAPQGGALKTQYF.

The gene calls are TRBV7-2 and TRBJ2-1; D perhaps matches TRBD2 (5 bases). The V gene lost 1 base and the J gene lost 8 bases, with 9 bases spanning the gap. The germline V gene encodes CDR1 SGHTA and CDR2 FQGNSA. The CDR3 is 13 amino acids. CDR3 coding DNA: TGTGCCAGCAGCTTAGGAGGGTTGGATGAGCAGTTCTTC. Protein: CASSLGGLDEQFF.

This clone was observed once. This chain connects TRBV7-8 to TRBJ2-5, with a tentative D call TRBD2 (6 bases). The CDR3 is 12 amino acids. V shed 5 bases and J shed 6 bases, with 10 bases lying between them. Germline-derived CDR1 and CDR2 are SGHVS and FQNEAQ. The CDR3 is CASSGRSKTQYF. The CDR3 DNA reads as TGTGCCAGCAGCGGGAGGAGTAAGACCCAGTACTTC. Based on the CDR3 plus reference TRBV7-8 and TRBJ2-5, the full variable domain is GAGVSQSPRYKVAKRGQDVALRCDPISGHVSLFWYQQALGQGPEFLTYFQNEAQLDKSGLPSDRFFAERPEGSVSTLKIQRTQQEDSAVYLCASSGRSKTQYFGPGTRLLVL.

V usage is TRBV27 and J usage is TRBJ2-7; TRBD1 agrees at 11 bases. Germline-derived CDR1 and CDR2 are MNHEY and SMNVEV (reference sequence). Losses at the gene ends were 5 bases for V and 6 bases for J; bases not matched to a gene: 3. This CDR3 spans 13 amino acids. The CDR3: CASSLGQGGEQYF. CDR3 in DNA: TGTGCCAGCAGTCTGGGACAGGGGGGCGAGCAGTACTTC.

The chain joins TRBV12-5 to TRBJ1-4, with 7 positions matching TRBD1. The CDR3 totals 15 residues. V gave up 1 base and J gave up 8 bases; unmatched junction bases: 7. Germline assignment: CDR1 LGHNT and CDR2 FRNRAP. The CDR3 sequence: CASGLGQGITEKLFF. In DNA, the CDR3 is TGTGCTAGTGGTTTGGGACAGGGCATTACAGAAAAACTGTTTTTT.

The chain links TRBV10-3 to TRBJ1-1; no reliable D call. CDR3 size: 12 residues. Per germline, CDR1 ENHRY and CDR2 SYGVKD. Trimming removed 6 bases at V and 5 bases at J, with 10 bases between. The CDR3 loop reads CAISAINTEAFF. Here the CDR3 DNA reads TGTGCCATCAGCGCGATTAATACTGAAGCTTTCTTT.

This chain links TRBV20-1 with TRBJ2-7, with D tentatively TRBD2 (6 bases). This CDR3 is built from 11 residues. Germline loops: CDR1 DFQATT, CDR2 SNEGSKA (reference sequence). CDR3 bases: TGCGGATGTGGCAGGAGGGACGAGCAGTACGTC. Translating gives CGCGRRDEQYV.

V usage is TRBV14 and J usage is TRBJ2-7; possibly TRBD1 for D (6 bases). Trimming removed 3 bases at V and 6 bases at J, with 12 bases between. This CDR3 is 13 amino acids long. The germline CDR1 and CDR2 sequences are SGHDN and FVKESK. CDR3 DNA: TGTGCCAGCAGCCAGGAGGACAGTCCCGAGCAGTACTTC. This gives the protein CASSQEDSPEQYF.

J is TRBJ1-5 and V is TRBV10-1, with no clear D. This CDR3 has 13 amino acids. Per the germline V gene, CDR1 is WNHNN and CDR2 is SYGVQD (reference sequence). V was clipped by 0 bases and J by 4 bases, with 4 bases between them. This chain's CDR3 is CASSESRNQPQHF. As DNA, the CDR3 is TGCGCCAGCAGTGAGTCCCGGAATCAGCCCCAGCATTTT.

The chain recombines TRBV2 with TRBJ2-6, with TRBD1 matching over 9 bases. The V gene end was trimmed by 4 bases and the J gene end by 2 bases; junction bases not matched to a gene: 3. The germline gives CDR1 SNHLY, CDR2 FYNNEI. The CDR3 contains 16 residues. The CDR3 reads CASSARTGAGANVLTF. Here the CDR3 DNA reads TGTGCCAGCAGTGCACGGACAGGGGCTGGGGCCAACGTCCTGACTTTC.

This rearrangement joins TRBV6-5 to TRBJ2-7; TRBD1 might be the D (5 bases). This CDR3 has 14 residues. V lost 5 bases and J lost 0, with 11 bases in between. Germline assignment: CDR1 MNHEY and CDR2 SVGAGI. In DNA, the CDR3 is TGTGCCAGCAGTAAAGAAGGGGACTCCTACGAGCAGTACTTC. Protein: CASSKEGDSYEQYF.

The chain is built from TRBV11-3 and TRBJ2-5, with TRBD2 matching 10 bases. This CDR3 is built from 15 residues. Looked up from germline, CDR1 is SGHNT and CDR2 is YENEEA. V shed 5 bases, J shed 1 base, and the junction held 4 bases outside the gene matches. CDR3 residues: CASSASGSPQETQYF. Here the CDR3 DNA reads TGTGCCAGCAGCGCTAGCGGGAGCCCCCAAGAGACCCAGTACTTC.

The chain carries TRBV11-2 and TRBJ2-5; tentative D call: TRBD2 (5 bases). This CDR3 contains 14 residues. Trimming removed 5 bases from V and 4 bases from J, with 14 bases in between. Germline V lookup: CDR1 SGHAT, CDR2 FQNNGV. The CDR3 reads CASSPLGVGETQYF. DNA of the CDR3: TGTGCCAGCAGCCCCCTGGGAGTCGGAGAGACCCAGTACTTC.

The chain uses TRBV30 and TRBJ2-3, with D possibly being TRBD2 (6 bases). V shed 7 bases and J shed 4 bases, with 18 bases lying between them. The CDR3 runs to 14 residues. Germline V gene sequence: CDR1 GTSNPN, CDR2 SVGIG (reference sequence). The CDR3 reads CASRHGGRADTQYF. For the CDR3, the DNA is TGTGCCTCCCGGCACGGGGGAAGGGCAGATACGCAGTATTTT.

The chain employs TRBV4-3 and TRBJ1-1; D perhaps matches TRBD1 (6 bases). This CDR3 comprises 15 residues. Germline V gives CDR1 LGHNA, CDR2 YSLEER. V was cut by 2 bases and J by 2 bases, with 12 bases left in between. CDR3 sequence (DNA): TGCGCCAGCAGCCAATTATTCAGGGGTAACACTGAAGCTTTCTTT. Protein product: CASSQLFRGNTEAFF.

This clone was counted a single time. The rearrangement joins TRBV6-5 to TRBJ1-2; 8 bases match TRBD1. This CDR3 has 14 residues. Trimming cost V 5 bases and J 3 bases; bases outside gene matches: 5. Germline V gene lookup returns CDR1 MNHEY and CDR2 SVGAGI. The CDR3 spells CASSARQGHYGYTF. CDR3 DNA: TGTGCCAGCAGTGCCCGACAGGGGCACTATGGCTACACCTTC.

The J gene is TRBJ2-7, the V gene TRBV7-8; possibly TRBD2 for D (5 bases). Looked up from germline, CDR1 is SGHVS and CDR2 is FQNEAQ. The CDR3 is 16 amino acids. Trimming pared 5 bases from V and 4 bases from J, leaving 21 bases between. The DNA of the CDR3 is TGTGCCAGCAGCCTCCGCGAAGGAGGCCCCACTTACGAGCAGTACTTC. Its protein product is CASSLREGGPTYEQYF.

Here the CDR3 reads CASGFVSGETQYF. The CDR3 DNA sequence: TGTGCTAGTGGTTTTGTTAGCGGCGAGACCCAGTACTTC. J is TRBJ2-5 and V is TRBV12-5, with D perhaps TRBD2 (6 bases). Looked up from germline, CDR1 is LGHNT and CDR2 is FRNRAP. CDR3 length: 13 amino acids. The V and J ends lost 3 bases and 5 bases respectively, with 10 bases between them.

This clone turned up a few times. This chain joins TRBV5-1 and TRBJ1-1; possibly TRBD1 for D (6 bases). This CDR3 region has 13 residues. The V end lost 5 bases, the J end lost 4 bases, and 12 bases lay between the germline ends. CDR1 and CDR2 from the germline V gene are SGHRS and YFSETQ. CDR3 sequence (DNA): TGCGCCAGCAGTTATACAGGGTCCACTGAAGCTTTCTTT. This encodes CASSYTGSTEAFF.

In this sample, this clone turned up many times. V is TRBV9 and J is TRBJ2-3; 11 bases align to TRBD2. From germline, CDR1 is SGDLS and CDR2 YYNGEE. The CDR3 sequence is 16 residues long. V trimming: 0 bases; J trimming: 3 bases; junction bases outside the gene matches: 3. CDR3: CASSVETSGDTDTQYF. The DNA for the CDR3 is TGTGCCAGCAGCGTAGAGACTAGCGGGGATACAGATACGCAGTATTTT. Full variable domain (outside the CDR3, taken from reference TRBV9 and TRBJ2-3): DSGVTQTPKHLITATGQRVTLRCSPRSGDLSVYWYQQSLDQGLQFLIQYYNGEERAKGNILERFSAQQFPDLHSELNLSSLELGDSALYFCASSVETSGDTDTQYFGPGTRLTVL.

The J gene is TRBJ2-3, the V gene TRBV19; 9 nucleotides align to TRBD2. CDR3 length: 17 residues. Germline assignment: CDR1 LNHDA and CDR2 SQIVND (reference sequence). Trimming took 3 bases from V and 2 from J; bases not matched to a gene: 9. The CDR3 coding sequence is TGTGCCAGTAGTATCCTCCGGACTAGCGAAAACACAGATACGCAGTATTTT. This gives the protein CASSILRTSENTDTQYF. Supplemented by reference TRBV19 and TRBJ2-3, the full variable domain reads DGGITQSPKYLFRKEGQNVTLSCEQNLNHDAMYWYRQDPGQGLRLIYYSQIVNDFQKGDIAEGYSVSREKKESFPLTVTSAQKNPTAFYLCASSILRTSENTDTQYFGPGTRLTVL.

With regard to this clone: Other DNA sequences in the same sample also yield this CDR3. The chain joins TRBV5-4 to TRBJ2-5; D not resolved. The CDR3 extends over 11 amino acids. Between the trimmed V and J ends, which lost 5 bases and 5 bases, there was a span of 7 bases. The germline CDR1 and CDR2 sequences are SGHNT and YYREEE (reference sequence). CDR3 sequence reads: CASSLEETQYF. CDR3 nucleotides: TGTGCCAGCAGTCTTGAGGAGACCCAGTACTTC.

V and J are TRBV5-6 and TRBJ2-1, with D possibly TRBD2 on 6 matching bases. Germline V lookup: CDR1 SGHDT, CDR2 YYEEEE. V lost 0 bases to trimming and J lost 4 bases, with 14 bases between them. The CDR3 is 16 amino acids. The CDR3 coding sequence is TGTGCCAGCAGCTTGGATGTCGGGGAGGCTTACAATGAGCAGTTCTTC. It encodes CASSLDVGEAYNEQFF.

Only one count was recorded for this clone. CDR3 in DNA: TGTGCCAGCAGTTTATCTGGGACAGGGGGCTGGGAGCAGTTCTTC. Protein: CASSLSGTGGWEQFF. The J gene is TRBJ2-1, the V gene TRBV27; TRBD1 matches at 12 bases. Germline CDR1 reads MNHEY; CDR2 reads SMNVEV (reference sequence). The CDR3 has 15 amino acids. The V segment lost 0 bases and the J segment 10 bases; nucleotides outside the gene matches: 4.

The sample holds one count of this clone. This sequence joins TRBV7-8 and TRBJ2-1; weak D call: TRBD2 (6 bases). CDR1 is SGHVS and CDR2 is FQNEAQ in the germline V gene. V lost 2 bases to trimming and J lost 6 bases, with 20 bases between them. The CDR3 is 17 amino acids. CDR3 nucleotides: TGTGCCAGCAGCTTACCCCGAAGACTAGGACCTGGCAATGAGCAGTTCTTC. Amino acids: CASSLPRRLGPGNEQFF.

Only one count was recorded for this clone. The gene calls are TRBV2 and TRBJ2-5; TRBD1 agrees at 7 bases. CDR3 size: 13 residues. The junction had 4 bases not matched to a gene; V was cut back by 8 bases and J by 1 base. Germline V gene sequence: CDR1 SNHLY, CDR2 FYNNEI. The CDR3 region is CASGQDVQETQYF. The CDR3 nucleotides read TGTGCCAGCGGACAGGATGTCCAAGAGACCCAGTACTTC.

This clone was detected a few times. The V and J genes are TRBV5-1 and TRBJ2-1; D is possibly TRBD1 (5 bases). The V gene lost 3 bases and the J gene lost 7 bases, with 17 bases spanning the gap. This CDR3 has 15 amino acids. CDR1 and CDR2 from the germline V gene are SGHRS and YFSETQ. The CDR3 bases are TGCGCCAGCAGCTGGGGCGAGGCTCAACGGAATGAGCAGTTCTTC. Protein sequence: CASSWGEAQRNEQFF.